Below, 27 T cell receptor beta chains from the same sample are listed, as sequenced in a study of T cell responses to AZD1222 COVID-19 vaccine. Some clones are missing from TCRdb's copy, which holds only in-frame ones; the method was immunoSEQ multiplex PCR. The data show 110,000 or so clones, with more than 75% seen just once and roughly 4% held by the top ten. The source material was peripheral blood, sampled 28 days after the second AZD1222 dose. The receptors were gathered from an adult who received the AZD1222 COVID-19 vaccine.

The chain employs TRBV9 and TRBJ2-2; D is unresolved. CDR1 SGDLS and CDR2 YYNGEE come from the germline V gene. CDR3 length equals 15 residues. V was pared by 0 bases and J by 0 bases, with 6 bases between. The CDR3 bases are TGTGCCAGCAGCGTAGGGTGGGCGAACACCGGGGAGCTGTTTTTT. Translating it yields CASSVGWANTGELFF.

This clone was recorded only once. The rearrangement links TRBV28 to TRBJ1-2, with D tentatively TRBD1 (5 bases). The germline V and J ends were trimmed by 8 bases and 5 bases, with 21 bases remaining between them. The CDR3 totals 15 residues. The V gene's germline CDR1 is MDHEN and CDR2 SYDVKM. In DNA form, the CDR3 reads TGTGCCAGCTCCCCCCAGGGTCCCCACTTTTATGGCTACACCTTC. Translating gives CASSPQGPHFYGYTF.

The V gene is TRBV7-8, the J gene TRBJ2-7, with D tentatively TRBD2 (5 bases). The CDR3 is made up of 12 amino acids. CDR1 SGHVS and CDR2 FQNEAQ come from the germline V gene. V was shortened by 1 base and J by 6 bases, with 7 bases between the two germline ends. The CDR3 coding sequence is TGTGCCAGCAGCTTAGTGGCGGGCGAGCAGTACTTC. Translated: CASSLVAGEQYF.

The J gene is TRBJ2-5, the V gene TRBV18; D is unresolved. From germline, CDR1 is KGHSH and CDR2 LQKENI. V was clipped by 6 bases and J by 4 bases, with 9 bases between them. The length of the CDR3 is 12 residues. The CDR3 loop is CASSAILETQYF. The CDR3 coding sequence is TGTGCCAGCTCCGCGATTTTAGAGACCCAGTACTTC.

In DNA form, the CDR3 reads TGTGCCAGCAGTTACGTCCCTGGGGGGGGCACTGAAGCTTTCTTT. Amino acids: CASSYVPGGGTEAFF. The chain employs TRBV6-5 and TRBJ1-1, with a weak D call TRBD1 (5 bases). Germline V lookup: CDR1 MNHEY, CDR2 SVGAGI. The CDR3 has 15 residues. The V end lost 2 bases, the J end lost 4 bases, and 14 bases lay between the germline ends.

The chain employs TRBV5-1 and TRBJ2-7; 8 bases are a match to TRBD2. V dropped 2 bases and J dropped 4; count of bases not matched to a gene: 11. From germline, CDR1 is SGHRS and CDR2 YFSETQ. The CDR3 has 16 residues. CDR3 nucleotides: TGCGCCAGCAGCTTCATTCGAGCGGGAGTTTTTTACGAGCAGTACTTC. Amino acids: CASSFIRAGVFYEQYF.

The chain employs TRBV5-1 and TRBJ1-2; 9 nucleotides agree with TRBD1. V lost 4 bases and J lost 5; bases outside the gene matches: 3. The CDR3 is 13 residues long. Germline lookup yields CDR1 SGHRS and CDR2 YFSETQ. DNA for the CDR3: TGCGCCAGCAGCGACGGACAGGGGTATGGCTACACCTTC. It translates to CASSDGQGYGYTF.

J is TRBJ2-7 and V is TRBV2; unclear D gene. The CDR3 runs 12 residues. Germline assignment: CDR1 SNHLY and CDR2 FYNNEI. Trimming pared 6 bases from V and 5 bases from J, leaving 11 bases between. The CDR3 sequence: CASSPEFDEQYF. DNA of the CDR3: TGTGCCAGCAGCCCGGAGTTTGACGAGCAGTACTTC.

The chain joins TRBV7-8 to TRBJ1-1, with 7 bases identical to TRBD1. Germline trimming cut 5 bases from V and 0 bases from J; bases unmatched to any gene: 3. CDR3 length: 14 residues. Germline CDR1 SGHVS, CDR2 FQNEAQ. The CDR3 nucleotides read TGTGCCAGCAGCCGAGGACAGGTGAACACTGAAGCTTTCTTT. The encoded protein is CASSRGQVNTEAFF.

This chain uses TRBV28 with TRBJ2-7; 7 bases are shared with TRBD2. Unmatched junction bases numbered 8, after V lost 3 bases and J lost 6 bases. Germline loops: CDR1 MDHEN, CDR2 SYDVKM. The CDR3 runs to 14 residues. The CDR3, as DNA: TGTGCCAGCAGTTTTTGGGCGGGAGTGGGCGAGCAGTACTTC. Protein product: CASSFWAGVGEQYF.

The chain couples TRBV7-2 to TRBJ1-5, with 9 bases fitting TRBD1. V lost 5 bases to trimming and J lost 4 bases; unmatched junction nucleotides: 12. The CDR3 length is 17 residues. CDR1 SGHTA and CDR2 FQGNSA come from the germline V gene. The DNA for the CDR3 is TGTGCCAGCAGCACAATAGGGGGGACAGGGAGAAATCAGCCCCAGCATTTT. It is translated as CASSTIGGTGRNQPQHF.

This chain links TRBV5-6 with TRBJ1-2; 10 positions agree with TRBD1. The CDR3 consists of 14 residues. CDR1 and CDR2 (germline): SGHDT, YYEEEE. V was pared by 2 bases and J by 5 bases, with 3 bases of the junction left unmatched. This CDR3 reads CASSFPGQGYGYTF. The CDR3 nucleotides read TGTGCCAGCAGCTTTCCGGGACAGGGGTATGGCTACACCTTC.

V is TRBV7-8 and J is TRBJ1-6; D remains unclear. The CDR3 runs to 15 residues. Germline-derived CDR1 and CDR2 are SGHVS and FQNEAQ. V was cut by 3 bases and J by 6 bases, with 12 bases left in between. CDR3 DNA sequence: TGTGCCAGCAGCTTGCTCGACGAGGGTAATTCACCCCTCCACTTT. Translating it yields CASSLLDEGNSPLHF.

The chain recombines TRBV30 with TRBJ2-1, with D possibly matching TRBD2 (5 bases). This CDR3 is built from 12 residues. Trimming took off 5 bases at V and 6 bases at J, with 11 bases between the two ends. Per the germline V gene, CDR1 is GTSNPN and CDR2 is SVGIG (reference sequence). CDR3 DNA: TGTGCCTGGGATCTTGGAGGCAATGAGCAGTTCTTC. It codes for CAWDLGGNEQFF.

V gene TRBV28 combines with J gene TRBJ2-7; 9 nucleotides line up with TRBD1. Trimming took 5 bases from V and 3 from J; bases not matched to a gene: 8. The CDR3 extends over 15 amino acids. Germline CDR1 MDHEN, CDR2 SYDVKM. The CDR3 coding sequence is TGTGCCAGCAGTCCACATACAGGGGGCAACTACGAGCAGTACTTC. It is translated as CASSPHTGGNYEQYF. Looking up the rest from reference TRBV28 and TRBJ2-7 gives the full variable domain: DVKVTQSSRYLVKRTGEKVFLECVQDMDHENMFWYRQDPGLGLRLIYFSYDVKMKEKGDIPEGYSVSREKKERFSLILESASTNQTSMYLCASSPHTGGNYEQYFGPGTRLTVT.

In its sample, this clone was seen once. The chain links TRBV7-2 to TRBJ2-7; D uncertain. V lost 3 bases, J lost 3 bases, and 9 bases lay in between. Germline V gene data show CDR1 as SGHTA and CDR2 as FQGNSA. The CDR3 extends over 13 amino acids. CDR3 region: CASSLVDIYEQYF. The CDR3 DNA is TGTGCCAGCAGCTTGGTGGATATCTACGAGCAGTACTTC.

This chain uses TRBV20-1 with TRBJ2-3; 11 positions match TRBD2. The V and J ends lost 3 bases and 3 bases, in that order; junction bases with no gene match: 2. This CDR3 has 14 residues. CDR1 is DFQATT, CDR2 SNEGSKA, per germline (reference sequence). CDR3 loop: CSASPSGRTDTQYF. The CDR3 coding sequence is TGCAGTGCTAGTCCTAGCGGGAGGACAGATACGCAGTATTTT.

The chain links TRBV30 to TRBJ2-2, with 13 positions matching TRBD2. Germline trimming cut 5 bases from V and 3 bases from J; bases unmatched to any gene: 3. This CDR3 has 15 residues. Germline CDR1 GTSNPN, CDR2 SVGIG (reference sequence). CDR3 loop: CAWGLAGAYTGELFF. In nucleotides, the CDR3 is TGTGCCTGGGGACTAGCGGGGGCCTACACCGGGGAGCTGTTTTTT.

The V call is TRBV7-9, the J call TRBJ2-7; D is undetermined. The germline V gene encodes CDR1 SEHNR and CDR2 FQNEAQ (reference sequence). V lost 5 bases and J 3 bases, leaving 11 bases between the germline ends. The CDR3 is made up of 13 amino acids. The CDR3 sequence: CASSLIINYEQYF. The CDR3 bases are TGTGCCAGCAGCCTCATCATTAACTACGAGCAGTACTTC.

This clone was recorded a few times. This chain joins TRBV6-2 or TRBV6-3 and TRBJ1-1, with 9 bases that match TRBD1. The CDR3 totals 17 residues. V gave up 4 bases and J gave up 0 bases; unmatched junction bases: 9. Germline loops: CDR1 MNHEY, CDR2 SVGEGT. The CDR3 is CASSWGGQGILNTEAFF. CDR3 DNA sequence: TGTGCCAGCAGTTGGGGAGGACAGGGGATTTTGAACACTGAAGCTTTCTTT.

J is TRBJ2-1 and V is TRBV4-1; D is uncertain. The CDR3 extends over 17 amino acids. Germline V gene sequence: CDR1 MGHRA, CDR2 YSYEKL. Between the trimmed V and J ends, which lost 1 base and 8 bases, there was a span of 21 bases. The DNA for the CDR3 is TGCGCCAGCAGCCAAGTCTCAGTTGGGCCAATTAGAGATGAGCAGTTCTTC. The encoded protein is CASSQVSVGPIRDEQFF.

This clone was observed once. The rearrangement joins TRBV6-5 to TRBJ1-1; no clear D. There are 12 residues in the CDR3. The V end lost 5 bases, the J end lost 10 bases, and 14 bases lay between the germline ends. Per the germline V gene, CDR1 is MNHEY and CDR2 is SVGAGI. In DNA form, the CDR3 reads TGTGCCAGCAGTCCCACACCCTTAGGAGCTTTCTTT. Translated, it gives CASSPTPLGAFF.

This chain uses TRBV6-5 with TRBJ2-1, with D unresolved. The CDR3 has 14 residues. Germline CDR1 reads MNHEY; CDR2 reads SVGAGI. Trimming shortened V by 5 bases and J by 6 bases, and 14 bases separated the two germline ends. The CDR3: CASSRGEGVNEQFF. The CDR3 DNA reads TGTGCCAGCAGTCGCGGTGAAGGAGTCAATGAGCAGTTCTTC.

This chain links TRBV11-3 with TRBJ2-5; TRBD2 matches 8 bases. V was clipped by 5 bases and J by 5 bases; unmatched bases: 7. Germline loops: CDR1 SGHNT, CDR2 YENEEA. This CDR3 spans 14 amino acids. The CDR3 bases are TGTGCCAGCAGCCGGGGACTAGGGGTGGAGACCCAGTACTTC. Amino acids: CASSRGLGVETQYF.

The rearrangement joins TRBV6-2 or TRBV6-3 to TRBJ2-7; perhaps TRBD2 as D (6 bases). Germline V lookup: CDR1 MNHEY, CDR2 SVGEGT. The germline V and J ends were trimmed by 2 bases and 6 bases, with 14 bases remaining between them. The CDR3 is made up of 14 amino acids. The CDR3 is CASSYGDLVTEQYF. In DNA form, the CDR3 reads TGTGCCAGCAGTTACGGGGACTTAGTGACCGAGCAGTACTTC.

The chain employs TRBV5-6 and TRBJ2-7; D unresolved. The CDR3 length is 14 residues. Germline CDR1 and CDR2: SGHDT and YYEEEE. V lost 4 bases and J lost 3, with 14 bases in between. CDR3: CASSHPENFYEQYF. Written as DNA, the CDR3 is TGTGCCAGCAGCCATCCCGAAAACTTCTACGAGCAGTACTTC. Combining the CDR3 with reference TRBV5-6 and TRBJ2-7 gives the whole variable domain DAGVTQSPTHLIKTRGQQVTLRCSPKSGHDTVSWYQQALGQGPQFIFQYYEEEERQRGNFPDRFSGHQFPNYSSELNVNALLLGDSALYLCASSHPENFYEQYFGPGTRLTVT.

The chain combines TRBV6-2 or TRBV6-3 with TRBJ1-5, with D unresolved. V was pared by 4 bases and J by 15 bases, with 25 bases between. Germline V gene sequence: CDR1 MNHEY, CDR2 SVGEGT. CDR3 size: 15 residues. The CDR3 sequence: CASSFAVWKPSRRHF. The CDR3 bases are TGTGCCAGCAGTTTCGCCGTGTGGAAACCTTCCCGGCGGCATTTT.